This entry lists 23 T cell receptor beta chains sequenced from one sample in a study of cytomegalovirus exposure and HLA in healthy donors. PCR involved 60 Vbeta and 13 Jbeta primers. Only in-frame clones appear in the TCRdb table, and some are missing; sequencing was by immunoSEQ multiplex PCR. The sample holds 130,000 to 150,000 clones, about two thirds seen once. The sequenced sample was PBMCs. These receptors came from a man aged 40-49 years in good health and CMV-seronegative.

V gene TRBV6-6 combines with J gene TRBJ1-4; D possibly corresponds to TRBD1 (6 bases). V was trimmed by 0 bases and J by 8 bases, leaving 10 bases between them. The V gene's germline CDR1 is MNHNY and CDR2 SVGAGI (reference sequence). The CDR3 is made up of 14 amino acids. The CDR3 loop is CASSYSWGQEKLFF. CDR3 DNA: TGTGCCAGCAGTTACTCGTGGGGACAAGAAAAACTGTTTTTT.

A few counts support this clone. This chain connects TRBV9 to TRBJ1-4; TRBD1 is a possible D gene (5 bases). Germline values: CDR1 SGDLS, CDR2 YYNGEE. The V gene lost 3 bases and the J gene lost 6 bases, with 12 bases spanning the gap. The CDR3 is 14 amino acids. CDR3 in amino acids: CASSAGGEHEKLFF. The CDR3 region has the DNA TGTGCCAGCAGCGCGGGGGGGGAACATGAAAAACTGTTTTTT.

The gene calls are TRBV6-1 and TRBJ2-2; 10 bases fit TRBD2. This CDR3 contains 17 residues. Germline V CDR1 and CDR2: MNHNS, SASEGT. V shed 2 bases, J shed 7 bases, and the junction held 10 bases outside the gene matches. In nucleotides, the CDR3 is TGTGCCAGCAGTGAATCCACCTGGCTAGCGGGAGTCGGGGAGCTGTTTTTT. The encoded protein is CASSESTWLAGVGELFF.

The chain has TRBV5-1 and TRBJ1-4; 7 positions agree with TRBD1. This CDR3 region has 14 residues. Germline CDR1 SGHRS, CDR2 YFSETQ. Germline trimming cut 5 bases from V and 3 bases from J; bases unmatched to any gene: 4. The chain's CDR3 is CASRPDRSNEKLFF. DNA for the CDR3: TGCGCCAGCAGACCGGACAGGTCTAATGAAAAACTGTTTTTT.

This clone was observed once. CDR3 bases: TGTGCCAGCAGATCCGATTTACAGGGGTGGGAGACCCAGTACTTC. Its translation is CASRSDLQGWETQYF. V is TRBV6-5 and J is TRBJ2-5, with 7 bases fitting TRBD1. CDR1 is MNHEY, CDR2 SVGAGI, per germline. CDR3 size: 15 residues. The J segment lost 5 bases and the V segment lost 6 bases, leaving 12 bases of the junction unmatched.

This clone was found once. The genes are TRBV18 and TRBJ2-6; TRBD2 aligns across 12 bases. The CDR3 totals 19 residues. With 0 bases clipped from V and 0 bases from J, the junction kept 3 bases outside the gene matches. Germline loops: CDR1 KGHSH, CDR2 LQKENI. In DNA form, the CDR3 reads TGTGCCAGCTCACCACCGACTAGCGGGAGTGGCTCTGGGGCCAACGTCCTGACTTTC. The encoded protein is CASSPPTSGSGSGANVLTF.

V and J are TRBV18 and TRBJ2-7, with 11 bases identical to TRBD1. CDR1 KGHSH and CDR2 LQKENI come from the germline V gene. The CDR3 is made up of 15 amino acids. Germline trimming cut 3 bases from V and 3 bases from J; bases unmatched to any gene: 4. The CDR3 spells CASSPGTGGDYEQYF. CDR3 DNA sequence: TGTGCCAGCTCACCTGGGACAGGGGGGGACTACGAGCAGTACTTC.

This rearrangement joins TRBV11-2 to TRBJ1-1; no clear D. Trimming cost V 5 bases and J 4 bases, with 14 bases left between them. The germline V gene has CDR1 SGHAT and CDR2 FQNNGV. The CDR3 runs to 14 residues. CDR3 sequence: CASSPTGSGTEAFF. The CDR3 DNA is TGTGCCAGCAGCCCTACCGGCAGCGGCACTGAAGCTTTCTTT. The variable domain in full, completed from reference TRBV11-2 and TRBJ1-1, reads EAGVAQSPRYKIIEKRQSVAFWCNPISGHATLYWYQQILGQGPKLLIQFQNNGVVDDSQLPKDRFSAERLKGVDSTLKIQPAKLEDSAVYLCASSPTGSGTEAFFGQGTRLTVV.

The rearrangement uses TRBV7-6 and TRBJ2-7, with unresolved D. The V gene lost 5 bases and the J gene lost 9 bases, with 20 bases spanning the gap. The V gene's germline CDR1 is SGHVS and CDR2 FNYEAQ. The CDR3 length is 14 residues. CDR3 loop: CASSPSRTESWQYF. As DNA, the CDR3 is TGTGCCAGCAGCCCCTCCCGCACAGAAAGTTGGCAGTACTTC.

In its sample, this clone was seen a few times. This chain uses TRBV27 with TRBJ2-7; 7 nucleotides align to TRBD2. The CDR3 contains 15 residues. CDR1 is MNHEY and CDR2 is SMNVEV in the germline V gene (reference sequence). J was trimmed by 4 bases and V by 4 bases; bases with no gene match: 10. The DNA of the CDR3 is TGTGCCAGCAGTTGGGGGGGAGGGTTGGTTTACGAGCAGTACTTC. It codes for CASSWGGGLVYEQYF.

The sample holds a few counts of this clone. The rearrangement joins TRBV25-1 to TRBJ1-6; 7 bases agree with TRBD1. J lost 3 bases, V lost 4 bases, and 6 bases had no gene match. CDR1 and CDR2 (germline): MGHDK, SYGVNS. This CDR3 is built from 16 residues. The CDR3 sequence: CASSVTGQVYNSPLHF. CDR3 nucleotides: TGTGCCAGCAGTGTGACCGGACAGGTCTATAATTCACCCCTCCACTTT.

The V and J genes are TRBV4-3 and TRBJ2-7; 13 positions match TRBD2. The CDR3 has 19 amino acids. Per the germline V gene, CDR1 is LGHNA and CDR2 is YSLEER. Trimming at V came to 3 bases and at J to 2 bases, leaving 13 bases not matched to a gene. The CDR3: CASSHPPRGLAGKTYEQYF. CDR3 nucleotides: TGCGCCAGCAGCCATCCCCCTCGGGGACTAGCGGGAAAAACCTACGAGCAGTACTTC.

This clone was seen a handful of times. J is TRBJ1-2 and V is TRBV6-5, with 8 bases fitting TRBD1. Germline CDR1 and CDR2: MNHEY and SVGAGI. The CDR3 has 15 amino acids. The trim removed 4 bases at V and 6 bases at J, leaving 10 bases unmatched. CDR3 protein: CASSFRDRLSDGYTF. The CDR3, as DNA: TGTGCCAGCAGTTTTCGGGACAGGCTTTCCGATGGCTACACCTTC.

V and J are TRBV7-2 and TRBJ2-7, with 7 bases aligning to TRBD2. The CDR3 covers 14 residues. Germline CDR1 reads SGHTA; CDR2 reads FQGNSA. Trimming took 5 bases from V and 5 from J; bases not matched to a gene: 9. The CDR3 DNA reads TGTGCCAGCAGCCCTTTGACTAGCAGTCACGAGCAGTACTTC. Translated, it gives CASSPLTSSHEQYF.

This clone was found once. The gene calls are TRBV7-6 and TRBJ2-1; 8 bases are a match to TRBD1. This CDR3 has 16 residues. V lost 5 bases, J lost 1 base, and 7 bases stayed unmatched. Germline V CDR1 and CDR2: SGHVS, FNYEAQ. The CDR3: CASSRTGSRSYNEQFF. The CDR3 DNA reads as TGTGCCAGCAGCCGGACAGGGTCTAGGTCCTACAATGAGCAGTTCTTC.

The chain employs TRBV29-1 and TRBJ2-2, with TRBD2 identical over 10 bases. This CDR3 has 14 amino acids. The germline V gene encodes CDR1 SQVTM and CDR2 ANQGSEA. After removal of 4 bases from V and 6 bases from J, the junction contained 5 bases not matched to a gene. CDR3 protein: CSVAASGGPGELFF. The CDR3 coding sequence is TGCAGCGTTGCGGCTAGCGGGGGCCCCGGGGAGCTGTTTTTT.

The chain recombines TRBV5-1 with TRBJ1-1, with 7 bases that match TRBD1. Trimming took 2 bases from V and 0 from J; bases not matched to a gene: 1. The CDR3 is made up of 14 amino acids. CDR1 SGHRS and CDR2 YFSETQ come from the germline V gene. The CDR3 DNA reads TGCGCCAGCAGCTTTGGGACAGTGAACACTGAAGCTTTCTTT. It translates to CASSFGTVNTEAFF.

The chain employs TRBV5-4 and TRBJ2-7; D is perhaps TRBD1 (7 bases). Trimming took 5 bases from V and 3 from J, leaving 18 bases between them. Germline lookup yields CDR1 SGHNT and CDR2 YYREEE (reference sequence). CDR3 length: 15 residues. The CDR3 nucleotides read TGTGCCAGCAGACACGGAGGGGGCGCTTTCTACGAGCAGTACTTC. The encoded protein is CASRHGGGAFYEQYF.

The rearrangement joins TRBV2 to TRBJ2-1, with D possibly TRBD2 on 5 matching bases. Germline-derived CDR1 and CDR2 are SNHLY and FYNNEI. V shed 4 bases and J shed 14 bases, with 12 bases lying between them. The CDR3 sequence is 11 residues long. The CDR3 DNA reads as TGTGCCAGCAGTGGGTCGGGGTTTGAGTTCTTC. Amino acid sequence: CASSGSGFEFF. The entire variable domain, with the rest obtained from reference TRBV2 and TRBJ2-1, is as follows: EPEVTQTPSHQVTQMGQEVILRCVPISNHLYFYWYRQILGQKVEFLVSFYNNEISEKSEIFDDQFSVERPDGSNFTLKIRSTKLEDSAMYFCASSGSGFEFFGPGTRLTVL.

Points on this clone: Sequence at one end of the junction differs from germline and may be a read error. This sequence joins TRBV7-9 and TRBJ2-6; D gene ambiguous. The V gene's germline CDR1 is SEHNR and CDR2 FQNEAQ (reference sequence). The CDR3 consists of 15 residues. The CDR3 region is CSSSSPSSGANVLTF. CDR3 bases: TGTTCCAGCAGCTCTCCCAGTTCTGGGGCCAACGTCCTGACTTTC.

This chain links TRBV6-1 with TRBJ1-3, with D perhaps matching TRBD1 (5 bases). The CDR3 covers 15 residues. In germline, CDR1 is MNHNS, CDR2 SASEGT. The V and J ends lost 7 bases and 4 bases respectively, with 17 bases between them. CDR3 coding DNA: TGTGCCAGCACCCCGGGCAGGGTAGGAGGAAACACCATATATTTT. Its protein product is CASTPGRVGGNTIYF.

The gene calls are TRBV7-2 and TRBJ1-5; D is unresolved. There are 15 residues in the CDR3. The germline CDR1 and CDR2 sequences are SGHTA and FQGNSA. The germline V and J ends were trimmed by 2 bases and 0 bases, with 8 bases remaining between them. The CDR3 here is CASSLYRNSNQPQHF. The CDR3, as DNA: TGTGCCAGCAGCTTATACAGAAATAGCAATCAGCCCCAGCATTTT.

The rearrangement links TRBV7-9 to TRBJ2-2; D gene ambiguous. Germline V gene sequence: CDR1 SEHNR, CDR2 FQNEAQ (reference sequence). The CDR3 is 13 amino acids. V dropped 5 bases and J dropped 3 bases, with 7 bases sitting between them. The CDR3 loop reads CASSVTDTGELFF. CDR3 coding DNA: TGTGCCAGCAGCGTAACGGACACCGGGGAGCTGTTTTTT. The full variable domain, with the rest looked up from reference TRBV7-9 and TRBJ2-2, is DTGVSQNPRHKITKRGQNVTFRCDPISEHNRLYWYRQTLGQGPEFLTYFQNEAQLEKSRLLSDRFSAERPKGSFSTLEIQRTEQGDSAMYLCASSVTDTGELFFGEGSRLTVL.